Below are 16 T cell receptor beta chains sequenced from a single sample in a study of early T cells in non-severe SARS-CoV-2 infection. TCRdb fed the 5' RACE reads into MiXCR, producing one record per CDR3 protein. The data hold tens of thousands of distinct CDR3 sequences, with nearly 10% observed a single time. The sequenced material came from whole blood. These TCRs come from an adult who was a healthcare worker with PCR-confirmed SARS-CoV-2 infection or an uninfected control (not recorded which).

This clonotype was seen a few times. V is TRBV27 and J is TRBJ2-7, with 11 nucleotides matching TRBD1. This CDR3 is 15 amino acids long. In germline, CDR1 is MNHEY, CDR2 SMNVEV (reference sequence). V lost 4 bases to trimming and J lost 7 bases; unmatched junction nucleotides: 9. CDR3 nucleotides: TGTGCCAGCAGTTACCTGGACAGGGGGCTTGTTGAGCAGTACTTC. This translates into CASSYLDRGLVEQYF.

The table lists this clonotype with a few counts. The chain has TRBV5-1 and TRBJ2-1; D is uncertain. The CDR3 runs 15 residues. Germline V lookup: CDR1 SGHRS, CDR2 YFSETQ. Trimming shortened V by 0 bases and J by 0 bases, and 7 bases separated the two germline ends. For the CDR3, the DNA is TGCGCCAGCAGCTTGGAGGCGAGCTCCTACAATGAGCAGTTCTTC. Residues: CASSLEASSYNEQFF.

This clonotype showed up many times. The rearrangement uses TRBV4-2 and TRBJ1-6, with TRBD1 as a possible D gene (5 bases). V lost 3 bases and J 9 bases, leaving 15 bases between the germline ends. Germline V gene sequence: CDR1 LGHNA, CDR2 YNFKEQ. The CDR3 has 15 residues. Written as DNA, the CDR3 is TGTGCCAGCAGCCAGTCAGGGAGCTTCGCTTCACCCCTCCACTTT. It encodes CASSQSGSFASPLHF.

This clonotype was observed a few times. The rearrangement uses TRBV10-3 and TRBJ2-7; 8 bases are a match to TRBD1. Germline V lookup: CDR1 ENHRY, CDR2 SYGVKD. Unmatched junction bases numbered 10, after V lost 3 bases and J lost 6 bases. This CDR3 is 15 amino acids long. CDR3 residues: CAISETDREVSEQYF. CDR3 nucleotide sequence: TGTGCCATCAGTGAAACGGACAGGGAAGTTAGCGAGCAGTACTTC.

This clonotype was counted many times. The chain joins TRBV20-1 to TRBJ2-7; the D gene could be TRBD1 or TRBD2 (5 bases each). CDR3 length equals 15 residues. Germline CDR1 DFQATT, CDR2 SNEGSKA (reference sequence). Trimming pared 1 base from V and 5 bases from J, leaving 18 bases between. Here the CDR3 reads CSARVMTGPRDEQYF. The CDR3 DNA is TGCAGTGCTAGAGTTATGACGGGGCCTCGGGACGAGCAGTACTTC.

In this sample, this clonotype turned up many times. V and J are TRBV5-1 and TRBJ2-5, with 7 bases matching TRBD1. J lost 1 base, V lost 4 bases, and 4 bases had no gene match. Germline CDR1 and CDR2: SGHRS and YFSETQ. The CDR3 is 14 amino acids. The CDR3: CASSMGQLQETQYF. CDR3 DNA sequence: TGCGCCAGCAGCATGGGACAGCTCCAAGAGACCCAGTACTTC.

The table lists this clonotype with many counts. The chain employs TRBV20-1 and TRBJ2-7, with D possibly being TRBD1 (6 bases). CDR3 size: 15 residues. Germline V gene sequence: CDR1 DFQATT, CDR2 SNEGSKA (reference sequence). Trimming pared 6 bases from V and 5 bases from J, leaving 23 bases between. CDR3 protein: CSANGGPGTFDEQYF. The CDR3 nucleotides are TGCAGTGCCAATGGGGGCCCCGGGACATTCGACGAGCAGTACTTC.

The genes are TRBV4-1 and TRBJ1-2, with D possibly TRBD1 on 6 matching bases. This CDR3 spans 19 amino acids. The ends were cut back, 4 bases at V and 2 bases at J, with 26 bases in the middle. Germline-derived CDR1 and CDR2 are MGHRA and YSYEKL. CDR3 DNA: TGCGCCAGCAGCCTATGGACAGCCACCAGCGTAGGATCGAACTATGGCTACACCTTC. This translates into CASSLWTATSVGSNYGYTF.

V is TRBV29-1 and J is TRBJ2-7; D unresolved. CDR1 and CDR2 (germline): SQVTM, ANQGSEA. V was clipped by 3 bases and J by 2 bases, with 11 bases between them. The CDR3 consists of 13 residues. CDR3 DNA: TGCAGCGTTGAGCCAGAGCCCCCCTACGAGCAGTACTTC. Protein product: CSVEPEPPYEQYF.

Ten or more counts support this clonotype. The chain combines TRBV12-3 or TRBV12-4 with TRBJ1-5; 8 nucleotides agree with TRBD1. This CDR3 has 17 residues. V lost 5 bases, J lost 2 bases, and 11 bases stayed unmatched. The DNA for the CDR3 is TGTGCCAGCAGTCTGGACAGGGCGGTGGTCGGCAATCAGCCCCAGCATTTT. It specifies CASSLDRAVVGNQPQHF.

This clonotype was detected many times. V usage is TRBV29-1 and J usage is TRBJ2-7, with 9 bases that match TRBD1. Germline V lookup: CDR1 SQVTM, CDR2 ANQGSEA. With 6 bases clipped from V and 5 bases from J, the junction kept 8 bases outside the gene matches. The CDR3 has 13 amino acids. This CDR3 reads CSVRDRVSDEQYF. CDR3 DNA: TGCAGCGTCCGGGACAGGGTAAGCGACGAGCAGTACTTC.

This clonotype has at least ten counts. The rearrangement links TRBV12-3 or TRBV12-4 to TRBJ1-3, with D maybe TRBD1 (5 bases). V was clipped by 7 bases and J by 3 bases, with 16 bases between them. The CDR3 spans 15 residues. The CDR3 DNA reads as TGTGCCAGCAACCTGGCGGGGGGAAGTGGAAACACCATATATTTT. This sequence encodes CASNLAGGSGNTIYF.

This clonotype was seen a handful of times. The genes are TRBV6-2 or TRBV6-3 and TRBJ2-3; the D gene is possibly TRBD1 (6 bases). The V gene lost 0 bases and the J gene lost 4 bases, with 11 bases spanning the gap. Germline V CDR1 and CDR2: MNHEY, SVGEGT. This CDR3 comprises 15 residues. CDR3: CASSYSRQVPDTQYF. CDR3 nucleotide sequence: TGTGCCAGCAGTTACTCCCGACAGGTCCCAGATACGCAGTATTTT.

This clonotype came up a few times. This chain connects TRBV19 to TRBJ2-6; the D is unclear. CDR1 and CDR2 from the germline V gene are LNHDA and SQIVND (reference sequence). V was trimmed by 2 bases and J by 0 bases, leaving 2 bases between them. This CDR3 region has 14 residues. The CDR3 protein is CASSILSGANVLTF. CDR3 sequence (DNA): TGTGCCAGTAGTATACTCTCTGGGGCCAACGTCCTGACTTTC.

This clonotype occurred many times. The CDR3 coding sequence is TGTGCCAGCAGTCAAGACAGTAGCAATCAGCCCCAGCATTTT. It yields the protein CASSQDSSNQPQHF. This chain connects TRBV12-3 or TRBV12-4 to TRBJ1-5, with D maybe TRBD1 (5 bases). CDR3 length: 14 residues. V was pared by 5 bases and J by 0 bases, with 8 bases between.

This chain uses TRBV9 with TRBJ2-1, with 10 bases aligning to TRBD2. CDR1 and CDR2 (germline): SGDLS, YYNGEE. V shed 7 bases, J shed 3 bases, and the junction held 4 bases outside the gene matches. The CDR3 spans 14 residues. CDR3 residues: CASGTSANYNEQFF. CDR3 DNA: TGTGCCAGCGGGACTAGCGCAAACTACAATGAGCAGTTCTTC.